This is a list of T cell receptor beta chains from one sample in a study of blood T cells in healthy people across ages. TCRdb independently ran MiXCR on the 5' RACE reads; one entry per CDR3 protein. The top ten hold about a fifth of the sample, which has 650,000 to 800,000 distinct CDR3 sequences, under 45% seen once. The sequenced material came from blood. All receptors derive from a man between 60 and 70 years old in good health. Both conserved end residues are part of each CDR3.

V gene: TRBV3-1; CDR3 protein: CASSSGTRGGYNEQFF
V gene: TRBV4-3; CDR3 protein: CASSQDLSDIGSYEQYF
V gene: TRBV6-1; CDR3 protein: CASSEKSGYGYTF
V gene: TRBV11-2; CDR3 protein: CASSFGGTGTYEQYF
V gene: TRBV7-2; CDR3 protein: CASSLQWDRGTETQYF
V gene: TRBV7-2; CDR3 protein: CASSLGYRSSYNEQFF
V gene: TRBV5-1; CDR3 protein: CASSFRGAGVDTQYF
V gene: TRBV3-1; CDR3 protein: CASSQDGRGAHQETQYF
V gene: TRBV3-1; CDR3 protein: CASSQAQGVETQYF
V gene: TRBV20-1; CDR3 protein: CSVQGTGYEQYF
V gene: TRBV14; CDR3 protein: CASSQDLTSGGVSYNEQFF
V gene: TRBV12-3/TRBV12-4; CDR3 protein: CASSFTGSGTDTQYF
V gene: TRBV29-1; CDR3 protein: CSGRQYNEQYF
V gene: TRBV12-3/TRBV12-4; CDR3 protein: CASSPHLVGNQPQHF
V gene: TRBV20-1; CDR3 protein: CSARSNTGQDVSGANVLTF
V gene: TRBV7-2; CDR3 protein: CASSLVSRVPQEAQYF
V gene: TRBV2; CDR3 protein: CASSETLGGTRDSPLHF
V gene: TRBV20-1; CDR3 protein: CSASTPTDTQYF
V gene: TRBV2; CDR3 protein: CASSGPGGRETQYF
V gene: TRBV7-9; CDR3 protein: CASSLPGQGAEQYF
V gene: TRBV7-2; CDR3 protein: CASSLQSGDTDTQYF
V gene: TRBV4-3; CDR3 protein: CASSQVQDGGDHEQYF
V gene: TRBV20-1; CDR3 protein: CSAPLGEETQYF
V gene: TRBV7-2; CDR3 protein: CASSPRQSFTDTQYF
V gene: TRBV5-1; CDR3 protein: CAGSPSSTNEKLFF
V gene: TRBV6-5; CDR3 protein: CASRWLSGATNEKLFF
V gene: TRBV4-1; CDR3 protein: CASSPGGPLSEQYF
V gene: TRBV4-1; CDR3 protein: CASRPGLVGEQYF
V gene: TRBV18; CDR3 protein: CASSPGHLAETQYF
V gene: TRBV3-1; CDR3 protein: CASSQGDQTGEQYF